This T cell receptor beta chain was captured by sequencing in a study of cytomegalovirus exposure and HLA in healthy donors (dated by TCRdb to 2015 to 2018). Study-wide context: In an earlier analysis of approximately 500 of the donors, 276 Gb of sequence data and approximately 100 million unique TCR beta sequences from 180 million or so T cells were reported. Approximately 300 gigabases of sequencing data and around 85 million unique TCR sequences made up an early release that covered over 550 HLA-typed donors. Of the roughly 390 genotyped donors, 81% fell in the genetic ancestry cluster associated with self-reported Caucasian donors. The aim of the study was to test whether cataloging public T cell receptors could identify signatures of past pathogen exposure. The study used immunosequencing to profile the T cell repertoires of 670 or so subjects and linked those repertoires to cytomegalovirus serostatus. Along with the approximately 650-subject first cohort, a separate validation cohort of around 120 different subjects was used. To predict cytomegalovirus infection status, the study brought together high-throughput TCR immunosequencing, statistical association of individual TCRs with disease status, and machine learning. A later analysis re-analyzed previously published TCR beta repertoires from about 730 donors and added high-resolution HLA genotyping to study TCR occurrence patterns. The later analysis used no new phenotypic data to find candidate immune exposures, relying instead on TCR beta sequences and their occurrence across donors. An earlier analysis of fewer than 750 of the donors used high-throughput TCR beta sequencing to judge whether each TCR beta V gene segment behaved as functional or pseudogenic. Alongside the repertoire data, information on donor age, sex, ethnicity and CMV serostatus was compiled. A later genetic analysis used genome-wide SNP genotypes for about 65% of the 666 donors, treating that subset as a discovery cohort. All discovery cohort repertoires had been generated on a single sequencing platform. Both class I and class II loci were covered by HLA typing, at four-digit resolution. The number of donors typed differed by locus, with about 629-640 for A, B, C, DRB1 and DQB1, roughly 520 for DQA1, under 610 for DPA1, and some 450 for DPB1. Because of strong linkage in the cohort, roughly 5 DR-DQ haplotypes were treated as single units for association and clustering. On average, around 200,000 unique TCR beta nucleotide sequences were sequenced per donor among some 420 genotyped donors of the cohort, with roughly 19% of those sequences being non-productive.

Libraries were prepared through the immunoSEQ multiplex PCR assay. The multiplex PCR relied on a mix of 60 forward primers for TCR Vbeta segments and 13 reverse primers for TCR Jbeta segments. The CDR3 region of rearranged TCR beta genes was amplified from genomic DNA with a multiplex PCR assay. On the Illumina HiSeq System, the amplified TCR beta libraries were sequenced as 87-base-pair reads. In the original analysis: In a later analysis, tens of millions of unique TCR beta chains were counted across the 690 or so repertoires, and approximately 11 million of these chains were shared by at least two donors. Raw reads were error-corrected and collapsed into unique sequences with a nearest-neighbor algorithm that merged closely related sequences to remove PCR and sequencing errors. V, D and J gene segments were assigned by aligning CDR3 sequences to IMGT reference sequences. For a sequence to be retained, at least a six-nucleotide match to both a V gene segment and a J gene segment was required. A rearrangement counted as productive if the CDR3 had no stop codons and remained in frame with V and J, and every other rearrangement counted as non-productive. Following IMGT convention, CDR3 was defined as the stretch from the second conserved V-encoded cysteine to the conserved J-encoded phenylalanine. The earlier analysis of some 600 of the donors excluded sequences that lacked an unambiguous match to a single V gene segment. An earlier analysis of fewer than 750 of the donors called V segments functional above 56.7% productive rearrangements and segregating when the between-donor standard deviation exceeded 5%. A statistical classification framework was built for diagnosing cytomegalovirus status from the catalog of TCR beta chain sequences. In a later analysis, TCR nucleotide sequences were compared against IMGT/GENE-DB human TR gene sequences so that V and J genes could be assigned. A later analysis assigned CDR3 sequences and most-parsimonious VDJ recombination scenarios with the TCRdist pipeline. In a later analysis, each TCR beta chain was defined by its CDR3 amino acid sequence together with its V-gene family, and reads lacking a unique V-gene family were excluded. A later analysis removed nearly 600 highly shared, low-generation-probability nucleotide sequences to deal with suspected cross-contamination and a sequencing artifact. In a later analysis, a clonal expansion index for each public chain was calculated from normalized within-repertoire ranks of inferred template counts. In a later analysis, generation probabilities were computed with a VDJ recombination model fitted to out-of-frame rearrangements, and the resulting probabilities were checked against IGoR. Hypergeometric tests were used in a later analysis to score TCR-TCR, TCR-HLA and TCR-CMV co-occurrence, with a repertoire-size bias correction applied to the TCR pairs. To estimate false discovery rates, a later analysis permuted the HLA or CMV assignments 20 times. In a later analysis, co-occurring TCRs were grouped using DBSCAN, with TCRdist sequence similarity added in when clustering inside HLA-allele-positive subsets. Repertoires with fewer than 30,000 or more than 120,000 public chains, plus five repertoires with anomalous nucleotide sharing, were excluded from co-occurrence clustering. Entries here come from immuneACCESS through TCRdb and include only in-frame sequences with V and J called. Some clones fail to appear in such tables; in the studies checked, an unresolved V gene covers under half of the shortfall, and the cause of the remainder is unknown. From that table come the V and J calls and clone size; the DNA was used to work out D and trimming. This sample holds around 99,000 clones; approximately 57% were observed only once. The ten largest make up under 8% of the sample.

Comments on this clone: This receptor's antigen is unknown. No per-base quality is available; no much larger clone lies one base away.

What the authors observed across the whole study: Linkage disequilibrium might explain the correlated functional status among segregating V segments, but an unknown experimental factor could not be ruled out. In a later analysis, more than 15,000 TCR beta sequences were associated with specific HLA alleles at a false discovery rate of 0.05. A later genetic analysis associated a missense DCLRE1C variant with V-gene and J-gene trimming of TCR beta chains, and an independent cohort replicated the association. Cytomegalovirus status was reported to be diagnosed by the classifier with high specificity and sensitivity in both the original and validation cohorts. According to a later analysis, TCR association rates differed among HLA loci, with DRB1 alleles showing the most associated TCRs and HLA-C alleles showing the fewest. The only immune exposure information available for the cohort was CMV serostatus. In the study, around 150 TCR beta chains were listed as associated with cytomegalovirus. Assigning TCR associations to individual alleles was difficult when HLA alleles, especially DR and DQ, strongly co-occurred. The authors suggested that the approach could potentially be extended to other disease states and immunological phenotypes. Presence/absence analyses assumed roughly uniform sequencing depth across donors, an assumption that may not hold. Because counts were too low, roughly 16 rarely observed V segments, including chromosome 9 orphons, were left out of the earlier analysis of 587 of the donors. In a later genetic analysis, fewer N-insertions in productive TCRs were reported among donors in an Asian-associated ancestry cluster than the roughly 700-donor mean. In a later analysis, HLA-associated TCR beta chains showed more clonal expansion and lower generation probabilities than non-associated chains that were equally common. In vitro tests confirmed that a few of the cytomegalovirus-associated TCR beta chains recognize cytomegalovirus antigens. A group of highly shared sequence variants was considered likely to be a technical artifact of the sequencing pipeline. A further reported finding was that TCR beta sequences accurately predicted the HLA-A and HLA-B alleles for most subjects in the first cohort. Several of the top co-occurrence clusters appeared to be linked to parvovirus B19, influenza, CMV and Epstein-Barr virus, according to a later analysis. In an earlier analysis of about 600 of the donors, most TCR beta V segments appeared in productive rearrangements about 87% or about 30% of the time, broadly matching IMGT annotations. Most TCR sequences were seen in very few donors, while some public TCRs were found in many individuals. In a later analysis, most CMV-associated TCR beta chains were found to appear HLA-restricted, with HLA associations seemingly driven largely by CMV exposure. HLA typing was unavailable for some donors at each locus, so association tests used only the typed subset. Only TCR beta chains were sequenced in this cohort, and the absence of alpha or paired-chain data limited detectable features.

The cohort comprised 550 to 700 healthy bone marrow donors. All cohort members were sampled while nominally healthy, although unrecorded immune exposures were likely present. The donor was CMV seronegative and belonged to the group of roughly 330 seronegative cohort members. A peripheral blood sample was provided by each donor, and peripheral blood mononuclear cells were used for TCR beta sequencing. Genomic DNA was extracted from the blood cell samples with the Qiagen DNeasy Blood Extraction Kit. The sample consisted of PBMCs. This receptor was identified in a woman aged 25 to 39 in good health and CMV-seronegative.

The CDR3 amino acid sequence is: CASSARQGPEETQYF. The DNA sequence reads TGTGCCAGCAGTGCCAGACAGGGGCCGGAAGAGACCCAGTACTTC. The chain employs TRBV2 and TRBJ2-5, and 8 junctional nucleotides match TRBD1. Here V drops 4 bases and J drops 3 bases, and the junction holds 7 bases not matched to any gene. CDR1 and CDR2 are drawn from the germline V gene: SNHLY, FYNNEI. The cysteine opens and the phenylalanine closes a CDR3 of 15 amino acids. Only the CDR3 portion is preserved as DNA: 45 bases, with reading frame beginning at the first base.